The clone carrying this TCR beta chain was seen a single time. The source of the sample is a study of T cell changes during pregnancy in multiple sclerosis. The CDR3 covers 15 residues. CDR1 and CDR2 (germline): LGHNA, YSLEER. J gave up 3 bases and V 0 bases, and 5 bases lay outside the gene matches. The protocol was immunoSEQ multiplex PCR, while the TCRdb copy is restricted to in-frame clones and leaves out a portion. The data contain 50,000 to 65,000 clones, around 96% of them singletons. The sequence came from a female donor with multiple sclerosis, enrolled in a pregnancy study. V is TRBV4-3 and J is TRBJ2-7; 7 bases are a match to TRBD1. This material consisted of CD8+ T cells from peripheral blood mononuclear cells, taken after pregnancy. CDR3 bases: TGCGCCAGCAGCCAAGAGACAGGGAACTTCTACGAGCAGTACTTC. It specifies CASSQETGNFYEQYF.